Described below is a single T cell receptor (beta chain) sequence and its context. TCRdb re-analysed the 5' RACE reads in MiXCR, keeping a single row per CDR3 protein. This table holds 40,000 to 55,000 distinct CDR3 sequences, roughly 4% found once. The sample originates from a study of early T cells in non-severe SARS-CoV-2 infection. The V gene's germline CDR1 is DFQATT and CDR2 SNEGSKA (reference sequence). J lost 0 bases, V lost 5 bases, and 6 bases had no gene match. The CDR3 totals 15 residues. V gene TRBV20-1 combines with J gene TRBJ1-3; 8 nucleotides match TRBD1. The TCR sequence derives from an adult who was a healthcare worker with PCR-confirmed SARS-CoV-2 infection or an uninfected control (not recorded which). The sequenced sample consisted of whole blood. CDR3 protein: CSALDRVLSGNTIYF. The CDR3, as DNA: TGCAGTGCTCTGGACAGGGTCCTCTCTGGAAACACCATATATTTT.